There are a few counts of the clone carrying this T cell receptor beta chain. The source of the sample is a study of blood T cell repertoires in COVID-19. For the study at large: Spain, Italy and the United States supplied samples that represented acute and convalescent COVID-19. Nucleic acid was either cDNA or gDNA, and it came from T cells, B-cell-depleted T cells, or PBMCs.

The table came from immunoSEQ multiplex PCR; TCRdb's copy has only in-frame clones and leaves some out. The table includes 150,000 or so clones, 70% to 90% detected once. The CDR3 is 12 residues long. Germline CDR1 SGHTA, CDR2 FQGNSA. Trimming removed 6 bases from V and 0 bases from J, with 6 bases in between. This rearrangement joins TRBV7-2 to TRBJ2-7, with D hard to call. Sample: peripheral blood. This TCR was sampled from a man aged 35 to 55 who had recovered from COVID-19. Here the CDR3 DNA reads TGTGCCAGCAGTTGGAGCTCCTACGAGCAGTACTTC. This encodes CASSWSSYEQYF.